The 28 T cell receptor beta chains presented below share a single source sample, sequenced in a study of long-term antiretroviral therapy in people with HIV (dated by TCRdb to between 2021 and 2024). Sequencing of the TRB variable region was done with the immunoSEQ hsTCRB v3.0 assay at survey level resolution. Entries here come from immuneACCESS through TCRdb and include only in-frame sequences with V and J called. Some clones fail to appear in such tables; in the studies checked, an unresolved V gene covers under half of the shortfall, and the cause of the remainder is unknown. Recorded for this sample are more than 25,000 clones; about 90% of them occurred a single time. Roughly 3.6% of the sample is taken by the ten largest. Sequenced material: unsorted PBMCs, taken 1.8 years after starting antiretroviral therapy. Every receptor here comes from a woman under 30 with HIV.

The chain has TRBV28 and TRBJ1-5, with D perhaps matching TRBD1 (5 bases). CDR1 is MDHEN, CDR2 SYDVKM, per germline. The CDR3 extends over 16 amino acids. Trimming cost V 1 base and J 2 bases, with 12 bases left between them. CDR3 sequence reads: CASSLSMAGRNQPQHF. The CDR3 region has the DNA TGTGCCAGCAGTTTATCAATGGCAGGGCGCAATCAGCCCCAGCATTTT. The full variable domain, in which reference TRBV28 and TRBJ1-5 provide the parts outside the CDR3, is DVKVTQSSRYLVKRTGEKVFLECVQDMDHENMFWYRQDPGLGLRLIYFSYDVKMKEKGDIPEGYSVSREKKERFSLILESASTNQTSMYLCASSLSMAGRNQPQHFGDGTRLSIL.

The chain links TRBV27 to TRBJ1-1; D is perhaps TRBD1 (5 bases). Looked up from germline, CDR1 is MNHEY and CDR2 is SMNVEV (reference sequence). This CDR3 spans 14 amino acids. V lost 3 bases to trimming and J lost 8 bases, with 16 bases between them. The CDR3 loop is CASSLGGIGTEAFF. Here the CDR3 DNA reads TGTGCCAGCAGTTTGGGGGGGATAGGCACAGAAGCTTTCTTT.

The chain combines TRBV19 with TRBJ1-1; 8 positions match TRBD1. Germline CDR1 and CDR2: LNHDA and SQIVND (reference sequence). The CDR3 runs to 14 residues. The V segment lost 8 bases and the J segment 6 bases; nucleotides outside the gene matches: 11. The CDR3 protein is CASLGFQGAAEAFF. The CDR3 nucleotides read TGTGCCAGTCTTGGGTTTCAGGGGGCGGCTGAAGCTTTCTTT.

This clone occurred once. The V call is TRBV20-1, the J call TRBJ1-2; D unclear. This CDR3 spans 9 amino acids. CDR1 and CDR2 (germline): DFQATT, SNEGSKA (reference sequence). Between the trimmed V and J ends, which lost 2 bases and 9 bases, there was a span of 4 bases. The CDR3 sequence is CSARRSYTF. The DNA for the CDR3 is TGCAGTGCTAGAAGGAGCTACACCTTC.

The V call is TRBV4-1, the J call TRBJ2-1; D is undetermined. V lost 0 bases and J lost 8, with 8 bases in between. The germline CDR1 and CDR2 sequences are MGHRA and YSYEKL. The CDR3 has 13 residues. The CDR3 DNA is TGCGCCAGCAGCCAAGATGCGCGGCATGAGCAGTTCTTC. This codes for CASSQDARHEQFF.

The chain is built from TRBV6-5 and TRBJ1-5; weak D call: TRBD1 (5 bases). The CDR3 has 15 residues. Germline V lookup: CDR1 MNHEY, CDR2 SVGAGI. The germline V and J ends were trimmed by 4 bases and 3 bases, with 13 bases remaining between them. The CDR3 reads CASSSRTLPNQPQHF. The CDR3 nucleotides read TGTGCCAGCAGTTCTCGGACACTGCCCAATCAGCCCCAGCATTTT.

This chain links TRBV28 with TRBJ2-5; 7 bases fit TRBD2. The V gene end was trimmed by 7 bases and the J gene end by 5 bases; junction bases not matched to a gene: 7. The CDR3 consists of 13 residues. Germline-derived CDR1 and CDR2 are MDHEN and SYDVKM. The CDR3 spells CASNLGGSETQYF. The CDR3 DNA is TGTGCCAGCAATCTGGGGGGGAGCGAGACCCAGTACTTC. The full variable domain, in which reference TRBV28 and TRBJ2-5 provide the parts outside the CDR3, is DVKVTQSSRYLVKRTGEKVFLECVQDMDHENMFWYRQDPGLGLRLIYFSYDVKMKEKGDIPEGYSVSREKKERFSLILESASTNQTSMYLCASNLGGSETQYFGPGTRLLVL.

The chain couples TRBV19 to TRBJ2-7; 11 nucleotides align to TRBD1. Germline V gene data show CDR1 as LNHDA and CDR2 as SQIVND (reference sequence). With V trimmed by 5 bases and J by 2 bases, 5 bases remained unmatched. There are 15 residues in the CDR3. The DNA for the CDR3 is TGTGCCAGTAGTCCACGGACAGGGGGCCCCTACGAGCAGTACTTC. It yields the protein CASSPRTGGPYEQYF.

This rearrangement joins TRBV7-2 to TRBJ2-7; D may match TRBD1 or TRBD2 (5 bases each). Trimming removed 0 bases from V and 7 bases from J, with 19 bases in between. Germline-derived CDR1 and CDR2 are SGHTA and FQGNSA. The length of the CDR3 is 16 residues. The CDR3 nucleotides are TGTGCCAGCAGCTTAGCTTTAGGACGAGGGGCCGATGAGCAGTACTTC. Its protein is CASSLALGRGADEQYF.

The chain joins TRBV2 to TRBJ2-1; D perhaps matches TRBD1 (5 bases). Germline values: CDR1 SNHLY, CDR2 FYNNEI. The CDR3 totals 17 residues. The V end was cut by 4 bases, the J end by 3 bases, with 19 bases between. The CDR3 loop reads CASSGHRDRNLYNEQFF. CDR3 nucleotides: TGTGCCAGCAGTGGGCACCGAGACAGAAACCTCTACAATGAGCAGTTCTTC. The full variable domain, with the rest looked up from reference TRBV2 and TRBJ2-1, is EPEVTQTPSHQVTQMGQEVILRCVPISNHLYFYWYRQILGQKVEFLVSFYNNEISEKSEIFDDQFSVERPDGSNFTLKIRSTKLEDSAMYFCASSGHRDRNLYNEQFFGPGTRLTVL.

In this sample, this clone turned up a few times. V is TRBV5-1 and J is TRBJ2-7, with D tentatively TRBD1 (6 bases). Deletions cut 4 bases from V and 0 bases from J, with 14 bases between. This CDR3 has 15 residues. From germline, CDR1 is SGHRS and CDR2 YFSETQ. CDR3 sequence: CASSTQGKSSYEQYF. CDR3 bases: TGCGCCAGCAGCACACAGGGCAAAAGCTCCTACGAGCAGTACTTC.

The chain recombines TRBV7-2 with TRBJ2-7; D ambiguous. This CDR3 is built from 12 residues. Trimming removed 0 bases from V and 3 bases from J, with 3 bases in between. Germline CDR1 and CDR2: SGHTA and FQGNSA. The CDR3 sequence: CASSLAVYEQYF. CDR3 in DNA: TGTGCCAGCAGCTTAGCGGTCTACGAGCAGTACTTC.

This chain links TRBV28 with TRBJ2-7; TRBD2 matches at 9 bases. The junction had 5 bases not matched to a gene; V was cut back by 4 bases and J by 4 bases. Germline lookup yields CDR1 MDHEN and CDR2 SYDVKM. The CDR3 consists of 14 residues. The CDR3 region has the DNA TGTGCCAGCAGTTGGGGACTAGCTGGATACGAGCAGTACTTC. Protein: CASSWGLAGYEQYF.

This chain uses TRBV6-5 with TRBJ2-4; possible D gene TRBD2, 6 bases. Germline loops: CDR1 MNHEY, CDR2 SVGAGI. The V end was cut by 5 bases, the J end by 7 bases, with 15 bases between. CDR3 length: 14 residues. The CDR3 nucleotides are TGTGCCAGCAGTCCCAGCGGGCGGCGGAACATTCAGTACTTC. Amino acids: CASSPSGRRNIQYF.

This chain joins TRBV11-3 and TRBJ2-3; 14 positions match TRBD2. The CDR3 has 18 amino acids. CDR1 SGHNT and CDR2 YENEEA come from the germline V gene. V was pared by 4 bases and J by 4 bases, with 10 bases of the junction left unmatched. CDR3: CASSSGTSGGEGPDTQYF. For the CDR3, the DNA is TGTGCCAGCAGCTCAGGGACTAGCGGGGGAGAAGGCCCAGATACGCAGTATTTT.

V gene TRBV6-5 combines with J gene TRBJ2-1; possible D gene TRBD2, 5 bases. The CDR3 sequence is 11 residues long. V lost 6 bases to trimming and J lost 8 bases, with 8 bases between them. Germline CDR1 is MNHEY and CDR2 is SVGAGI. This chain's CDR3 is CASRRVDEQFF. CDR3 bases: TGTGCCAGCAGGAGGGTGGATGAGCAGTTCTTC.

The rearrangement uses TRBV5-1 and TRBJ2-1; 10 bases map to TRBD2. The V gene end was trimmed by 0 bases and the J gene end by 8 bases; junction bases not matched to a gene: 5. Germline loops: CDR1 SGHRS, CDR2 YFSETQ. There are 15 residues in the CDR3. DNA of the CDR3: TGCGCCAGCAGCTTGGAAGCGGGAGGGTTGGATGAGCAGTTCTTC. Translated: CASSLEAGGLDEQFF.

The genes are TRBV15 and TRBJ2-7; D is unclear. The V and J ends lost 0 bases and 7 bases respectively, with 10 bases between them. The CDR3 length is 13 residues. CDR1 is LNHNV and CDR2 is YYDKDF in the germline V gene (reference sequence). CDR3 sequence: CATSRDSAEEQYF. CDR3 DNA sequence: TGTGCCACCAGCAGAGACTCGGCGGAGGAGCAGTACTTC. The entire variable domain, with the rest obtained from reference TRBV15 and TRBJ2-7, is as follows: DAMVIQNPRYQVTQFGKPVTLSCSQTLNHNVMYWYQQKSSQAPKLLFHYYDKDFNNEADTPDNFQSRRPNTSFCFLDIRSPGLGDTAMYLCATSRDSAEEQYFGPGTRLTVT.

In this sample, this clone turned up once. The chain combines TRBV7-9 with TRBJ2-1, with D possibly TRBD1 on 8 matching bases. The CDR3 sequence is 15 residues long. Germline CDR1 SEHNR, CDR2 FQNEAQ (reference sequence). V was pared by 0 bases and J by 5 bases, with 11 bases between. The CDR3 sequence is CASSLATGGDNEQFF. CDR3 sequence (DNA): TGTGCCAGCAGCTTAGCTACAGGGGGGGACAATGAGCAGTTCTTC.

The chain combines TRBV7-9 with TRBJ1-2, with 8 bases aligning to TRBD1. Trimming took 4 bases from V and 7 from J; bases not matched to a gene: 14. The germline gives CDR1 SEHNR, CDR2 FQNEAQ (reference sequence). The CDR3 covers 16 residues. The CDR3 nucleotides read TGTGCCAGCAGCTCAGGACAGGGTGGTTCGTCGGGTGGCTACACCTTC. Translating gives CASSSGQGGSSGGYTF.

The V and J genes are TRBV9 and TRBJ2-6; TRBD1 matches 7 bases. Germline trimming cut 1 base from V and 9 bases from J; bases unmatched to any gene: 7. This CDR3 has 15 amino acids. Germline CDR1 and CDR2: SGDLS and YYNGEE. Here the CDR3 reads CASSVKGQLFNVLTF. The DNA for the CDR3 is TGTGCCAGCAGCGTAAAGGGACAGCTGTTCAACGTCCTGACTTTC.

The genes are TRBV18 and TRBJ2-3; TRBD2 is a possible D gene (5 bases). V lost 3 bases, J lost 0 bases, and 16 bases lay in between. This CDR3 is 17 amino acids long. The germline gives CDR1 KGHSH, CDR2 LQKENI. The CDR3 loop is CASSPKKLGSSTDTQYF. Written as DNA, the CDR3 is TGTGCCAGCTCACCTAAGAAACTAGGGTCTAGCACAGATACGCAGTATTTT.

The chain employs TRBV7-2 and TRBJ2-5; the D gene is possibly TRBD2 (6 bases). CDR1 SGHTA and CDR2 FQGNSA come from the germline V gene. The CDR3 has 15 amino acids. The V and J ends lost 5 bases and 3 bases respectively, with 16 bases between them. The CDR3 DNA reads TGTGCCAGCAGCACCCCCCTGGGAGGCAAAGAGACCCAGTACTTC. Amino acids: CASSTPLGGKETQYF.

The chain is built from TRBV5-1 and TRBJ2-3; D uncertain. The V gene's germline CDR1 is SGHRS and CDR2 YFSETQ. Trimming took 0 bases from V and 1 from J, leaving 6 bases between them. This CDR3 has 14 residues. DNA for the CDR3: TGCGCCAGCAGCTTGGATGGAGGCACAGATACGCAGTATTTT. Protein product: CASSLDGGTDTQYF.

The chain links TRBV28 to TRBJ1-4; maybe TRBD1 (5 bases). The germline V gene encodes CDR1 MDHEN and CDR2 SYDVKM. CDR3 length equals 17 residues. With 6 bases removed from V and 7 bases from J, the gap between germline ends came to 24 bases. CDR3 sequence (DNA): TGTGCCAGCAGCCTATTGGGGCCTGATACCTTGGGTGAAAAACTGTTTTTT. It codes for CASSLLGPDTLGEKLFF.

Within the sample, this clone is medium-sized. The rearrangement joins TRBV9 to TRBJ2-7; D uncertain. Trimming cost V 0 bases and J 2 bases, with 9 bases left between them. This CDR3 spans 14 amino acids. Germline loops: CDR1 SGDLS, CDR2 YYNGEE. This CDR3 is CASSVDLRTYEQYF. CDR3 nucleotides: TGTGCCAGCAGCGTAGATCTTCGGACCTACGAGCAGTACTTC.

The sample holds a few counts of this clone. CDR3 sequence (DNA): TGTGCCAGCAGCTTCTCCGGGGGCCAGACTGAAGCTTTCTTT. It encodes CASSFSGGQTEAFF. The chain employs TRBV7-2 and TRBJ1-1; D is possibly TRBD1 (6 bases). The CDR3 is 14 amino acids. CDR1 and CDR2 (germline): SGHTA, FQGNSA. V was clipped by 3 bases and J by 5 bases, with 13 bases between them. The variable domain in full, with the rest retrieved from reference TRBV7-2 and TRBJ1-1, is GAGVSQSPSNKVTEKGKDVELRCDPISGHTALYWYRQSLGQGLEFLIYFQGNSAPDKSGLPSDRFSAERTGGSVSTLTIQRTQQEDSAVYLCASSFSGGQTEAFFGQGTRLTVV.

The rearrangement uses TRBV28 and TRBJ2-2; 9 positions match TRBD1. The V and J ends lost 2 bases and 3 bases, in that order; junction bases with no gene match: 7. In germline, CDR1 is MDHEN, CDR2 SYDVKM. This CDR3 is 17 amino acids long. CDR3 residues: CASSLTDRGWDTGELFF. CDR3 DNA sequence: TGTGCCAGCAGTTTAACCGACAGGGGGTGGGACACCGGGGAGCTGTTTTTT.